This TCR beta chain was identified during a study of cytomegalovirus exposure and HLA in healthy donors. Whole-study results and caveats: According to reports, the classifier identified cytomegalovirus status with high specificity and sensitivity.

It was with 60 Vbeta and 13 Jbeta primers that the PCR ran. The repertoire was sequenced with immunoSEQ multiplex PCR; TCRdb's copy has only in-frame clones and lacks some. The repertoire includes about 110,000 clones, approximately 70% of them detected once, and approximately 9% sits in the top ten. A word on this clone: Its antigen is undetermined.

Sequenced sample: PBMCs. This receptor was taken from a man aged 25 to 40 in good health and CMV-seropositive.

CDR3 sequence reads: CASTPGLHSYEQYV. CDR3 DNA sequence: TGTGCCAGCACGCCGGGACTACACTCCTACGAGCAGTACGTC. This chain joins TRBV27 and TRBJ2-7, with TRBD2 identical over 7 bases. The germline CDR1 and CDR2 sequences are MNHEY and SMNVEV (reference sequence). Trimming removed 7 bases from V and 0 bases from J; junction bases left unmatched: 6. The CDR3 sequence is 14 residues long.